The 18 T cell receptor beta chains reported below all come from one sample, sequenced in a study of graft-versus-host responses after intestinal transplantation. Method: immunoSEQ multiplex PCR; TCRdb's copy keeps in-frame clones and lacks some. The sample includes fewer than 110,000 clones, over 85% of them seen just once. These receptors' antigens are unknown. The sequencing here drew on unstimulated CD8+ T cells sorted from spleen or lymph node cells, taken before intestinal transplant. These receptors all stem from a human donor who received an intestinal transplant.

This sequence joins TRBV9 and TRBJ2-7; 9 positions match TRBD1. V trimming: 0 bases; J trimming: 3 bases; junction bases outside the gene matches: 4. The CDR3 length is 15 residues. Germline values: CDR1 SGDLS, CDR2 YYNGEE. CDR3 region: CASSVGGQGIYEQYF. Written as DNA, the CDR3 is TGTGCCAGCAGCGTAGGGGGACAGGGCATCTACGAGCAGTACTTC.

V gene TRBV5-6 combines with J gene TRBJ2-6; TRBD1 agrees at 9 bases. The V segment lost 4 bases and the J segment 0 bases; nucleotides outside the gene matches: 8. The CDR3 contains 18 residues. CDR1 SGHDT and CDR2 YYEEEE come from the germline V gene. The CDR3 region has the DNA TGTGCCAGCAGCCCGGCAGGGGGACAGGGCTCTGGGGCCAACGTCCTGACTTTC. Amino acids: CASSPAGGQGSGANVLTF.

The genes are TRBV7-9 and TRBJ2-3, with 13 bases identical to TRBD2. After removal of 5 bases from V and 3 bases from J, the junction contained 5 bases not matched to a gene. From germline, CDR1 is SEHNR and CDR2 FQNEAQ (reference sequence). CDR3 size: 16 residues. The CDR3 nucleotides are TGTGCCAGCAGCCAGACTAGCGGGAGGCGGACAGATACGCAGTATTTT. This encodes CASSQTSGRRTDTQYF.

The chain has TRBV11-2 and TRBJ2-7, with 8 bases that match TRBD1. V lost 5 bases to trimming and J lost 2 bases; unmatched junction nucleotides: 5. The CDR3 is 14 residues long. CDR1 is SGHAT, CDR2 FQNNGV, per germline. CDR3 sequence reads: CASSPGQGAYEQYF. As DNA, the CDR3 is TGTGCCAGCAGCCCAGGACAGGGCGCCTACGAGCAGTACTTC.

The chain is built from TRBV5-1 and TRBJ2-5; 9 nucleotides match TRBD2. This CDR3 has 15 amino acids. Trimming removed 5 bases from V and 4 bases from J; junction bases left unmatched: 9. Looked up from germline, CDR1 is SGHRS and CDR2 is YFSETQ. The CDR3, as DNA: TGCGCCAGCAGTGATGGCGGGGGGGCGTTAGAGACCCAGTACTTC. Translation gives CASSDGGGALETQYF.

The chain employs TRBV30 and TRBJ1-5; the D is unclear. The germline V and J ends were trimmed by 3 bases and 7 bases, with 13 bases remaining between them. This CDR3 has 13 amino acids. Germline values: CDR1 GTSNPN, CDR2 SVGIG (reference sequence). CDR3 DNA sequence: TGTGCCTGGAGCGAAAATGGGGTACAGCCCCAGCATTTT. It yields the protein CAWSENGVQPQHF. Using reference TRBV30 and TRBJ1-5 for the parts outside the CDR3, the full variable domain is SQTIHQWPATLVQPVGSPLSLECTVEGTSNPNLYWYRQAAGRGLQLLFYSVGIGQISSEVPQNLSASRPQDRQFILSSKKLLLSDSGFYLCAWSENGVQPQHFGDGTRLSIL.

The V and J genes are TRBV4-1 and TRBJ2-1; 7 positions agree with TRBD1. Germline V gene lookup returns CDR1 MGHRA and CDR2 YSYEKL. The CDR3 runs to 15 residues. V was clipped by 4 bases and J by 5 bases; unmatched bases: 8. The chain's CDR3 is CASSPNRGLDNEQFF. CDR3 coding DNA: TGCGCCAGCAGCCCAAACAGGGGTTTAGACAATGAGCAGTTCTTC.

Regarding this clone: Other DNA sequences of this sample code for an identical CDR3. The chain links TRBV20-1 to TRBJ2-1; D is unresolved. The length of the CDR3 is 11 residues. Germline V lookup: CDR1 DFQATT, CDR2 SNEGSKA (reference sequence). The germline V and J ends were trimmed by 3 bases and 7 bases, with 7 bases remaining between them. CDR3 DNA: TGCAGTGCTAGGGAAGGGAATGAGCAGTTCTTC. Its translation is CSAREGNEQFF.

The chain recombines TRBV4-1 with TRBJ1-5, with 8 bases identical to TRBD1. Trimming took 0 bases from V and 7 from J; bases not matched to a gene: 14. Germline CDR1 MGHRA, CDR2 YSYEKL. The CDR3 length is 18 residues. CDR3 loop: CASSQDGLLTGAGQPQHF. CDR3 sequence (DNA): TGCGCCAGCAGCCAAGATGGGTTGTTGACAGGGGCAGGGCAGCCCCAGCATTTT.

This chain uses TRBV7-9 with TRBJ2-7, with D tentatively TRBD1 (6 bases). The CDR3 spans 15 residues. Trimming left V 0 bases short and J 2 bases short, with 11 bases between. Germline V CDR1 and CDR2: SEHNR, FQNEAQ (reference sequence). The CDR3 DNA reads TGTGCCAGCAGCTTAGCCGGGACACCCACCTACGAGCAGTACTTC. It yields the protein CASSLAGTPTYEQYF.

This chain uses TRBV30 with TRBJ2-4, with D possibly matching TRBD2 (5 bases). Germline V gene data show CDR1 as GTSNPN and CDR2 as SVGIG (reference sequence). The CDR3 is 14 residues long. V gave up 2 bases and J gave up 4 bases, with 12 bases separating them. CDR3 protein: CAWSSSGSKNIQYF. The DNA for the CDR3 is TGTGCCTGGAGTTCCAGCGGATCGAAAAACATTCAGTACTTC.

This clone showed up just a few times. Here the CDR3 DNA reads TGCGCCAGCAGCCAAGGACAGGGGCAATCACCCCTCCACTTT. Protein sequence: CASSQGQGQSPLHF. The chain links TRBV4-1 to TRBJ1-6; 8 bases align to TRBD1. The V gene's germline CDR1 is MGHRA and CDR2 YSYEKL. CDR3 length equals 14 residues. With V trimmed by 1 base and J by 10 bases, 3 bases remained unmatched.

CDR3 nucleotides: TGTGCCAGCAGCCCAGGTCCCGTGGGGCATGGCTACACCTTC. It is translated as CASSPGPVGHGYTF. The chain has TRBV7-9 and TRBJ1-2; D perhaps matches TRBD1 (5 bases). Germline V gene lookup returns CDR1 SEHNR and CDR2 FQNEAQ (reference sequence). V gave up 5 bases and J gave up 6 bases, with 16 bases separating them. This CDR3 is 14 amino acids long.

The rearrangement uses TRBV16 and TRBJ1-2; 7 bases align to TRBD1. The V and J ends lost 6 bases and 5 bases, in that order; junction bases with no gene match: 3. The germline CDR1 and CDR2 sequences are KGHSY and FQNENV. The CDR3 sequence is 12 residues long. The CDR3 coding sequence is TGTGCCAGCAGGCAACAGGGGTATGGCTACACCTTC. This sequence encodes CASRQQGYGYTF.

J is TRBJ2-3 and V is TRBV2, with TRBD2 matching over 8 bases. V gave up 2 bases and J gave up 5 bases; unmatched junction bases: 6. This CDR3 is 15 amino acids long. The V gene's germline CDR1 is SNHLY and CDR2 FYNNEI. CDR3 in DNA: TGTGCCAGCAGTGAATGGCGGGGGGAGGAAGATACGCAGTATTTT. Translation: CASSEWRGEEDTQYF.

This sequence joins TRBV7-9 and TRBJ2-1, with 9 bases that match TRBD1. Per the germline V gene, CDR1 is SEHNR and CDR2 is FQNEAQ (reference sequence). The CDR3 totals 16 residues. V dropped 4 bases and J dropped 4; count of bases not matched to a gene: 8. The CDR3 DNA follows: TGTGCCAGCAGCTCTCCCTCGGGACAGGGATACAATGAGCAGTTCTTC. Its translation is CASSSPSGQGYNEQFF.

The V gene is TRBV10-1, the J gene TRBJ1-6, with D perhaps TRBD1 (5 bases). Trimming shortened V by 2 bases and J by 7 bases, and 27 bases separated the two germline ends. The germline V gene has CDR1 WNHNN and CDR2 SYGVQD (reference sequence). The CDR3 runs to 20 residues. The CDR3 DNA reads TGCGCCAGCAGTGAGCCATACTCCGGGAGGCAGGGATTGGGGAATTCACCCCTCCACTTT. This gives the protein CASSEPYSGRQGLGNSPLHF.

The rearrangement links TRBV7-9 to TRBJ1-2; TRBD1 is a possible D gene (6 bases). Germline V CDR1 and CDR2: SEHNR, FQNEAQ (reference sequence). The germline V and J ends were trimmed by 5 bases and 4 bases, with 20 bases remaining between them. The CDR3 runs to 16 residues. The CDR3 loop is CASSPIDRTMAYGYTF. DNA for the CDR3: TGTGCCAGCAGCCCCATCGACAGGACAATGGCCTATGGCTACACCTTC. Variable domain in full (rest from reference TRBV7-9 and TRBJ1-2): DTGVSQNPRHKITKRGQNVTFRCDPISEHNRLYWYRQTLGQGPEFLTYFQNEAQLEKSRLLSDRFSAERPKGSFSTLEIQRTEQGDSAMYLCASSPIDRTMAYGYTFGSGTRLTVV.